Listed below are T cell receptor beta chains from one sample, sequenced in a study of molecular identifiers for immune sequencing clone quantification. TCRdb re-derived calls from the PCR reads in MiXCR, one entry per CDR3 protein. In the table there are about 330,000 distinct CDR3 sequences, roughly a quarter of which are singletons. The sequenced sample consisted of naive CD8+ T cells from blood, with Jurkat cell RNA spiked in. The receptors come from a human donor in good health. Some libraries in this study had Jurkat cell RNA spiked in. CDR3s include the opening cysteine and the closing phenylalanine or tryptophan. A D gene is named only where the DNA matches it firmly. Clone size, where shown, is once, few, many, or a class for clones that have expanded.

TGTGCCAGCAGCCCACGGGACAGGACCTTGCACGAGCAGTACTTC	CASSPRDRTLHEQYF	TRBD1	TRBV7-6	TRBJ2-7	few
TGTGCCACCCGGGACAGGGTGATTGAGACCCAGTACTTC	CATRDRVIETQYF	TRBD1	TRBV28	TRBJ2-5	many
TGTGCCAGCAGCGCGACTAGCGGCAACACAGATACGCAGTATTTT	CASSATSGNTDTQYF	TRBD2	TRBV9	TRBJ2-3	many
TGTGCCAGCAGTTATGCATTCAATCAGCCCCAGCATTTT	CASSYAFNQPQHF	NA	TRBV6-5	TRBJ1-5	many
TGCGCCAGCAGCCAAGATAGGGACCTACGCTCTGGAAACACCATATATTTT	CASSQDRDLRSGNTIYF	NA	TRBV4-3	TRBJ1-3	few
TGCGCCAGCAGTCAATCAGGGGGCTCTGGGGCCAACGTCCTGACTTTC	CASSQSGGSGANVLTF	NA	TRBV23-1	TRBJ2-6	NA
TGTGCCAGCAGCTTAGCCGGTGTACGGGGCACAGATACGCAGTATTTT	CASSLAGVRGTDTQYF	NA	TRBV7-6	TRBJ2-3	many
TGCAGTGCCCGGCCGGACTGGGTACCGGGGGAGACCCAGTACTTC	CSARPDWVPGETQYF	NA	TRBV20-1	TRBJ2-5	NA
TGTGCCAGCAGCCATATAACAGGCCTTCGTGAAGCTTTCTTT	CASSHITGLREAFF	NA	TRBV7-2	TRBJ1-1	many
TGTGCCAGCAGCTTAGAAGCGAACCAAGAGACCCAGTACTTC	CASSLEANQETQYF	NA	TRBV7-9	TRBJ2-5	many
TGTGCCAGCAGTGAATTAGGCGACCTCTCTGGAAACACCATATATTTT	CASSELGDLSGNTIYF	NA	TRBV25-1	TRBJ1-3	NA
TGCGCCAGCAGCCTACGACTAGCGGGGGGCCAAGAGCCCCAGTACTTC	CASSLRLAGGQEPQYF	TRBD2	TRBV4-3	TRBJ2-5	once
TGTGCCAGCAGCATCTCCGGGTCTAGCGCGAACACCGGGGAGCTGTTTTTT	CASSISGSSANTGELFF	NA	TRBV7-3	TRBJ2-2	once
TGTGCCAGCAGTTTAGGCGGGGGGGCCGCAGATACGCGGTATTTT	CASSLGGGAADTRYF	TRBD2	TRBV12-3/TRBV12-4	TRBJ2-3	NA
TGCAGTGCTAGAGATCAACTAAGTCAGCCCCAGCATTTT	CSARDQLSQPQHF	NA	TRBV20-1	TRBJ1-5	few
TGTGCCAGCAGCGGGGTCGGGTTTGACGCTTTCTTT	CASSGVGFDAFF	NA	TRBV27	TRBJ1-1	NA